The rows below give T cell receptor beta chains drawn from one sample of a study of sequential checkpoint blockade in melanoma. This table comes from immunoSEQ multiplex PCR, and its TCRdb copy is limited to in-frame clones, with some not included. Of roughly 28,000 clones listed, 75% to 80% are singletons. Sequenced material: CD8+ T cells sorted from blood (inferred from file names), taken from a patient given nivolumab and ipilimumab in sequence. Receptor source: a human donor with melanoma. Both conserved end residues are trimmed from each CDR3. D genes are given only for firm matches.

j_gene,v_gene,d_gene,CDR3aa
TRBJ1-1,TRBV5-4,TRBD1,ASSHGGDRGRRFTEAF
TRBJ2-7,TRBV14,TRBD1,ASSQGSGGRNEQY
TRBJ1-3,TRBV7-9,NA,ASSPQVSSGNTIY
TRBJ2-7,TRBV4-3,NA,ASSLVRGNEQY
TRBJ1-2,TRBV6-5,TRBD1,ASSYLGTDNGDGYT
TRBJ2-2,TRBV28,NA,ASSNSNRAGELF
TRBJ2-3,TRBV5-1,NA,ASSLAAGPVMGTDTQY
TRBJ2-7,TRBV9,TRBD2,ASSVDRLAGTYEQY
NA,TRBV5-4,NA,ASSFLPYEQY
TRBJ1-5,TRBV28,TRBD1,ASFRDRPYSNQPQH
TRBJ1-2,TRBV19,TRBD1,ASSIGTGPYGYT
TRBJ2-1,TRBV9,NA,ASSVTSYPPSYNEQF
TRBJ2-7,TRBV6-5,NA,ASSHTPDSPYEQY
TRBJ1-1,TRBV6-6,NA,ASSPDSLNTEAF
TRBJ1-5,TRBV7-9,NA,ASSLTYFGDQPQH
TRBJ1-2,TRBV19,NA,ASSPTGNNYGYT
TRBJ2-1,TRBV2,TRBD1,ASSGVQGTYNEQF
TRBJ1-5,TRBV2,NA,ASEGSAGQPQH
TRBJ2-2,TRBV7-3,NA,ASSLGGGTGGLF
TRBJ1-4,TRBV27,NA,ASSPRQDLGEKLF
TRBJ1-1,TRBV4-2,TRBD1,ASSRATGGATEAF
TRBJ2-5,TRBV27,TRBD2,ASSLGAGGQETQY
TRBJ2-1,TRBV7-9,NA,ASSSFSEGRGVYNEQF
TRBJ2-1,TRBV7-9,TRBD2,ASSSIGEREAYNEQF
TRBJ2-5,TRBV7-2,TRBD2,ASSPGLAGEGETQY
TRBJ1-5,TRBV30,NA,ASGADQPQH
TRBJ2-7,TRBV7-6,NA,ASSLDSSPAYEQY
TRBJ2-7,TRBV5-1,TRBD1,ASQFRAPGQGAGEQY
TRBJ2-3,TRBV2,NA,ASGSPKAGTDTQY
NA,TRBV19,TRBD2,ASSGTSVDEQY
TRBJ2-2,TRBV5-8,NA,ASSLRETGELF
TRBJ2-7,TRBV5-8,NA,ASSLQGSYEQY
TRBJ2-5,TRBV5-6,NA,ASSSGRFGETQY
TRBJ2-2,TRBV9,NA,ASGARGAGELF
TRBJ1-1,TRBV13,NA,ASSFPGTEAF
TRBJ1-2,TRBV2,TRBD1,ARTKSTGVDHGYT
TRBJ2-7,TRBV7-9,NA,ASSPRTVSEQY
TRBJ1-1,TRBV4-3,NA,ASSHQNTEAF